The rows below give T cell receptor beta chains drawn from one sample of a study of cytomegalovirus exposure and HLA in healthy donors. This table comes from immunoSEQ multiplex PCR, and its TCRdb copy is limited to in-frame clones, with some not included. The table has over 75,000 clones, around three quarters seen once. What was sequenced was PBMCs. The receptors shown here come from a male donor in good health and CMV-seropositive. Each CDR3 is given with its conserved first and last residue. The order of the fields is clone size, V gene, J gene, D gene, CDR3 protein, CDR3 DNA. A D gene is named only where the DNA matches it firmly. Part of the rows lack a size; the others show once, few, many or a class for expanded clones.

-,TRBV5-1,TRBJ1-1,-,CASSRGTPMNTEAFF,TGCGCCAGCAGCCGAGGGACACCTATGAACACTGAAGCTTTCTTT
-,TRBV5-4,TRBJ1-2,-,CASSPAGINYGYTF,TGTGCCAGCAGCCCTGCAGGGATAAACTATGGCTACACCTTC
-,TRBV4-1,TRBJ1-1,-,CASSQTLGEAFF,TGCGCCAGCAGCCAGACCCTAGGTGAAGCTTTCTTT
-,TRBV5-6,TRBJ2-1,TRBD2,CASSLEPGLAGGNEQFF,TGTGCCAGCAGCTTGGAACCGGGACTAGCGGGGGGCAATGAGCAGTTCTTC
-,TRBV7-2,TRBJ2-7,-,CASRPSGRDEQYF,TGTGCCAGCAGGCCCTCGGGTCGGGACGAGCAGTACTTC
few,TRBV5-1,TRBJ2-6,-,CASTVEPGANVLTF,TGCGCCAGCACCGTGGAGCCTGGGGCCAACGTCCTGACTTTC
-,TRBV6-5,TRBJ2-7,TRBD2,CASRAGAGGIYEQYF,TGTGCCAGCCGGGCGGGGGCGGGGGGAATCTACGAGCAGTACTTC
-,TRBV20-1,TRBJ1-2,-,CSARDTVGYTF,TGCAGTGCCCGCGACACCGTTGGCTACACCTTC
-,TRBV7-2,TRBJ1-5,TRBD1,CASSLGTGTAWGVGQPQHF,TGTGCCAGCAGCTTAGGTACCGGGACAGCGTGGGGGGTTGGCCAGCCCCAGCATTTT
-,TRBV28,TRBJ2-1,-,CASNGGRNEQFF,TGTGCCAGCAACGGGGGTCGGAATGAGCAGTTCTTC
once,TRBV7-9,TRBJ1-2,TRBD1,CASSSGQGNYGYTF,TGTGCCAGCAGCTCCGGACAGGGGAACTATGGCTACACCTTC
-,TRBV5-4,TRBJ1-2,TRBD1,CASSEGQLYGYTF,TGTGCCAGCAGCGAGGGACAGCTCTATGGCTACACCTTC
-,TRBV25-1,TRBJ1-1,-,CASRLTENTEAFF,TGTGCCAGCAGGCTGACAGAGAACACTGAAGCTTTCTTT
-,TRBV9,TRBJ2-5,TRBD2,CASSTTGGGAETQYF,TGTGCCAGCAGCACCACGGGGGGAGGGGCAGAGACCCAGTACTTC
-,TRBV6-5,TRBJ2-3,TRBD1,CASSYLQGFADTQYF,TGTGCCAGCAGTTACTTACAGGGGTTCGCAGATACGCAGTATTTT
-,TRBV6-5,TRBJ1-3,-,CASSYFDRFSGNTIYF,TGTGCCAGCAGTTACTTCGACAGGTTCTCTGGAAACACCATATATTTT
-,TRBV7-9,TRBJ2-1,-,CASQGQGHNEQFF,TGTGCCTCGCAGGGGCAGGGACACAATGAGCAGTTCTTC
-,TRBV6-1,TRBJ2-5,TRBD2,CACRLAGGQETQYF,TGTGCCTGTCGACTAGCGGGGGGGCAAGAGACCCAGTACTTC
-,TRBV13,TRBJ2-2,-,CASTSVEGSTGELFF,TGTGCCAGCACCTCCGTCGAGGGTTCCACCGGGGAGCTGTTTTTT
-,TRBV4-1,TRBJ2-2,TRBD1,CASSHPGQDYTGELFF,TGCGCCAGCAGCCATCCGGGACAGGATTACACCGGGGAGCTGTTTTTT
-,TRBV5-4,TRBJ1-6,TRBD1,CASSGDRALSPLHF,TGTGCCAGCAGCGGGGACAGAGCCCTCTCACCCCTCCACTTT
once,TRBV19,TRBJ1-1,-,CASSIESTVGTEAFF,TGTGCCAGTAGTATAGAGAGCACAGTGGGCACTGAAGCTTTCTTT
once,TRBV5-1,TRBJ1-2,-,CASSLEGANYGYTF,TGCGCCAGCAGCTTGGAGGGAGCTAACTATGGCTACACCTTC
-,TRBV6-6,TRBJ2-2,TRBD1,CATRTGPYTGELFF,TGTGCCACCCGGACAGGCCCGTACACCGGGGAGCTGTTTTTT
-,TRBV2,TRBJ1-5,TRBD1,CASFKDRVGNQPQHF,TGTGCCAGCTTCAAGGACAGGGTTGGCAATCAGCCCCAGCATTTT
-,TRBV6-5,TRBJ1-2,TRBD1,CASSWLERTGPYGYTF,TGTGCCAGCAGTTGGCTCGAGAGGACAGGTCCCTATGGCTACACCTTC
-,TRBV7-2,TRBJ1-1,-,CASSLAREATEAFF,TGTGCCAGCAGCTTGGCCAGGGAGGCCACTGAAGCTTTCTTT
-,TRBV15,TRBJ1-1,-,CATSRGVGLGNTEAFF,TGTGCCACCAGCAGAGGTGTCGGGTTAGGGAACACTGAAGCTTTCTTT
-,TRBV5-1,TRBJ1-2,-,CASSLVARNYGYTF,TGCGCCAGCAGCTTGGTGGCCAGAAACTATGGCTACACCTTC
once,TRBV5-4,TRBJ1-1,TRBD1,CASSSQGQINTEAFF,TGTGCCAGCAGCTCTCAGGGACAGATCAACACTGAAGCTTTCTTT
-,TRBV5-5,TRBJ1-1,-,CASSLEGVNTEAFF,TGTGCCAGCAGCTTAGAGGGGGTGAACACTGAAGCTTTCTTT
-,TRBV2,TRBJ2-7,TRBD1,CASARQGYEQYF,TGTGCCAGCGCACGACAGGGCTACGAGCAGTACTTC
-,TRBV19,TRBJ1-1,-,CASSSQGSEAFF,TGTGCCAGTAGTTCACAGGGATCTGAAGCTTTCTTT
-,TRBV5-1,TRBJ2-3,TRBD1,CASRPGTGSTDTQYF,TGCGCCAGCAGACCCGGGACAGGAAGCACAGATACGCAGTATTTT
-,TRBV19,TRBJ1-4,-,CASSIDRGEKLFF,TGTGCCAGTAGTATAGATAGGGGTGAAAAACTGTTTTTT
few,TRBV18,TRBJ2-7,TRBD1,CASSRTGAYEQYF,TGTGCCAGCTCACGGACAGGGGCCTACGAGCAGTACTTC
-,TRBV5-4,TRBJ2-7,-,CASRPSDRNPAYEQYF,TGTGCCAGCAGACCTTCTGACAGGAACCCTGCCTACGAGCAGTACTTC
once,TRBV2,TRBJ2-3,-,CASRRDYTDTQYF,TGTGCCAGCAGACGGGATTACACAGATACGCAGTATTTT
-,TRBV5-1,TRBJ1-2,TRBD1,CASSVGQVYNGYTF,TGCGCCAGCAGCGTTGGACAGGTCTACAATGGCTACACCTTC
-,TRBV7-2,TRBJ2-7,TRBD2,CASSLSGLAGDPYEQYF,TGTGCCAGCAGCCTCTCAGGACTAGCGGGGGACCCGTACGAGCAGTACTTC
-,TRBV7-2,TRBJ1-1,TRBD1,CASSLVTGANTEAFF,TGTGCCAGCAGCTTAGTCACAGGGGCGAACACTGAAGCTTTCTTT
-,TRBV6-1,TRBJ1-5,-,CASSEVISGGYNQPQHF,TGTGCCAGCAGTGAAGTGATATCCGGCGGCTACAATCAGCCCCAGCATTTT
few,TRBV30,TRBJ1-6,TRBD1,CAGDRGLSNSPLHF,TGTGCCGGTGACAGGGGGCTTTCGAATTCACCCCTCCACTTT
-,TRBV5-6,TRBJ2-7,-,CASSWAGDTSTGQYF,TGTGCCAGCAGCTGGGCAGGGGATACTTCTACAGGGCAGTACTTC
few,TRBV25-1,TRBJ2-7,-,CASSATAIYEQYF,TGTGCCAGCAGTGCGACAGCTATCTACGAGCAGTACTTC
-,TRBV30,TRBJ1-4,-,CAWSLDFQLFF,TGTGCCTGGAGTCTTGATTTTCAGCTGTTTTTT
-,TRBV5-6,TRBJ1-1,-,CASSLAQGRVNTEAFF,TGTGCCAGCAGCTTGGCTCAGGGCAGGGTGAACACTGAAGCTTTCTTT
-,TRBV9,TRBJ2-3,-,CASSGQPTDTQYF,TGTGCCAGCAGCGGACAACCCACAGATACGCAGTATTTT
once,TRBV28,TRBJ2-5,-,CASSFAVGGETQYF,TGTGCCAGCAGTTTCGCGGTAGGGGGAGAGACCCAGTACTTC
-,TRBV10-3,TRBJ1-6,-,CAAYGGEGYNSPLHF,TGTGCCGCCTACGGTGGGGAGGGCTATAATTCACCCCTCCACTTT
-,TRBV4-3,TRBJ1-4,-,CASSPEALGKLFF,TGCGCCAGCAGCCCCGAAGCGTTAGGAAAACTGTTTTTT
-,TRBV19,TRBJ1-6,-,CASGRDSNSPLHF,TGTGCCAGCGGGCGGGACTCGAATTCACCCCTCCACTTT
-,TRBV5-6,TRBJ1-4,-,CASSLGARYQGEKLFF,TGTGCCAGCAGCTTGGGAGCCAGGTATCAGGGTGAAAAACTGTTTTTT
-,TRBV5-1,TRBJ1-2,-,CASSLGAPEQKNYGYTF,TGCGCCAGCAGCTTGGGCGCCCCGGAGCAGAAAAACTATGGCTACACCTTC